Detailed here is one T cell receptor beta chain. Its matching antigen is unknown. The entry originates in a study of cytomegalovirus exposure and HLA in healthy donors. The PCR was carried out with 60 Vbeta primers and 13 Jbeta primers. TCRdb keeps only in-frame clones here, not all; method: immunoSEQ multiplex PCR. The table has around 100,000 clones, under 85% seen once; the top ten hold roughly 4%. Study findings and constraints: According to a later analysis, donors in an Asian-associated ancestry cluster reportedly had fewer N-insertions than the approximately 670-donor mean.

Sequenced input: PBMCs. The TCR was taken from a man aged 50 or older in good health and CMV-seropositive.

This CDR3 is CASSVEVVSGHTGELFF. The CDR3, as DNA: TGTGCCAGCAGCGTAGAGGTAGTGTCAGGTCACACCGGGGAGCTGTTTTTT. This sequence joins TRBV9 and TRBJ2-2; D unclear. Germline-derived CDR1 and CDR2 are SGDLS and YYNGEE. V was trimmed by 0 bases and J by 3 bases, leaving 15 bases between them. The CDR3 has 17 amino acids. The complete variable domain, with remaining parts taken from reference TRBV9 and TRBJ2-2, reads DSGVTQTPKHLITATGQRVTLRCSPRSGDLSVYWYQQSLDQGLQFLIQYYNGEERAKGNILERFSAQQFPDLHSELNLSSLELGDSALYFCASSVEVVSGHTGELFFGEGSRLTVL.